This T cell receptor (beta chain) was profiled in a study of T-cell reconstitution after alpha-beta-depleted transplantation in children (TCRdb year 2016). Notes on the research overall: Using TCR repertoire profiling, the study followed T-cell immune reconstitution in a quantitative way in children after TCRalphabeta/CD19-depleted allogeneic hematopoietic cell transplantation. General findings and caveats noted by the study authors: The high TCRbeta diversity at day 60 in some patients was ascribed to recipient T cells and intrathymic progenitors that had survived conditioning. Over subsequent months, a decline in hyperexpanded clone frequencies was noted, and after one year, T-cell counts and TCRbeta diversity were mostly ascribed to newly produced T cells. The apparently early alphabetaT-cell count recovery about two months after transplant was reportedly dependent on only several hundred rapidly expanded clones derived from non-depleted graft cells.

CDR1 and CDR2 were assigned from the germline V gene as SGHAT and FQNNGV. The CDR3 spans 18 residues, from the cysteine through the phenylalanine. Left in the record is the CDR3 DNA by itself, 54 bases read in frame from the first base. Here V drops 3 bases and J drops 2 bases, and the junction holds 13 bases not matched to any gene. The library was produced with PCR. The sample was run on an Illumina HiSeq 2500. TCR library preparation used molecular barcoding, with unique molecular identifiers applied to normalize quantification of the TCRbeta repertoire. The raw public data were reprocessed by TCRdb itself: fastp quality trimming at Q25, MiXCR clonotype calling, in-frame beta chains only. Each record represents a unique CDR3 protein, reported with the most common genes and DNA among its rows. The sample table contains 65,000 to 90,000 distinct CDR3 sequences; only one count was recorded for 9.5% to 13% of them. The ten largest clonotypes hold 13% of the sample.

The intended sense of this specimen's treatment or condition label: allogeneic hematopoietic cell transplantation with graft depleted of TCRalphabeta T cells and CD19 B cells. TCRalphabeta/CD19-depleted allogeneic hematopoietic cell grafts were given to the transplant recipients, all of whom were children. This clonotype was seen at least ten times. This receptor's antigen is unknown. Base qualities are not provided; no much larger clone lies one nucleotide away. The V and J genes are TRBV11-2 and TRBJ2-3, and TRBD2 matches 8 of the central bases. This sample comprised PBMCs, obtained before TCRalphabeta/CD19-depleted stem cell transplant. This TCR derives from a boy under 18 with acute myeloid leukemia, due to receive a stem cell transplant. The DNA sequence reads TGTGCCAGCAGCTTCAAGCCGACTAGCGTGGGTCCCACAGATACGCAGTATTTT. This yields the protein CASSFKPTSVGPTDTQYF.